The entry below describes one TCR beta chain. Its antigen is undetermined. This CDR3 is built from 17 residues. Germline assignment: CDR1 SGDLS and CDR2 YYNGEE. Losses at the gene ends were 3 bases for V and 0 bases for J; bases not matched to a gene: 7. Sequencing used immunoSEQ multiplex PCR; TCRdb keeps in-frame clones, though not all of them. The table lists over 95,000 clones, around 89% of them singletons. This entry comes from a study of T cell responses to AZD1222 COVID-19 vaccine. Points from the study as a whole: Spike-specific TCR depth and breadth grew after two AZD1222 doses. CD4 TCRs associated with vaccination spanned spike, dominating at 160-218 and 743-854. Variant regions that are unmutated are reportedly the target of nearly half of spike-specific TCRs.

The TCR sequence derives from an adult in good health. The V and J genes are TRBV9 and TRBJ2-3; 10 nucleotides agree with TRBD1. Specimen: peripheral blood, collected on day 0 of AZD1222 vaccination. DNA for the CDR3: TGTGCCAGCAGCGACCACCCGGGACAGGGGAGCACAGATACGCAGTATTTT. Its protein is CASSDHPGQGSTDTQYF.